These 15 T cell receptor beta chains were all obtained from the same sample, sequenced in a study of blood T cells in healthy people across ages. A sample-barcoded 5' primer and a J-beta primer mix were used in a second PCR of roughly 6 to 11 cycles. Each CDR3 protein gets one entry after TCRdb re-called the 5' RACE reads with MiXCR. The table lists 1.5 million to 2 million distinct CDR3 sequences, roughly 50% of them singletons. Sequenced input: blood. The receptors shown here come from a woman aged 40 to 55 in good health.

CDR3 in DNA: TGTGCCAGCAGCTTAAGTTCTGGACTCCTCACCGAGCAGTTCTTC. Its translation: CASSLSSGLLTEQFF. The genes are TRBV7-9 and TRBJ2-1, with D possibly matching TRBD2 (5 bases). V shed 2 bases and J shed 10 bases, with 18 bases lying between them. The germline V gene has CDR1 SEHNR and CDR2 FQNEAQ (reference sequence). The CDR3 is 15 amino acids.

The rearrangement joins TRBV29-1 to TRBJ2-6; tentatively, D is TRBD1 or TRBD2 (6 bases each). Germline CDR1 and CDR2: SQVTM and ANQGSEA. CDR3 size: 16 residues. Trimming took 3 bases from V and 1 from J, leaving 13 bases between them. The CDR3 nucleotides read TGCAGCGTTGAGTGGGGGGCGCATTCTGGGGCCAACGTCCTGACTTTC. It yields the protein CSVEWGAHSGANVLTF. Supplemented by reference TRBV29-1 and TRBJ2-6, the full variable domain reads SAVISQKPSRDICQRGTSLTIQCQVDSQVTMMFWYRQQPGQSLTLIATANQGSEATYESGFVIDKFPISRPNLTFSTLTVSNMSPEDSSIYLCSVEWGAHSGANVLTFGAGSRLTVL.

The chain uses TRBV4-1 and TRBJ1-4, with D hard to call. Germline values: CDR1 MGHRA, CDR2 YSYEKL. The ends were cut back, 1 base at V and 5 bases at J, with 14 bases in the middle. The CDR3 is made up of 16 amino acids. This CDR3 reads CASSQGLNSPNEKLFF. Written as DNA, the CDR3 is TGCGCCAGCAGCCAAGGTCTAAACTCCCCGAATGAAAAACTGTTTTTT.

The table lists this clonotype with a few counts. The rearrangement uses TRBV4-1 and TRBJ2-1; unclear D gene. This CDR3 is built from 13 residues. CDR1 MGHRA and CDR2 YSYEKL come from the germline V gene. Trimming left V 5 bases short and J 0 bases short, with 5 bases between. CDR3 bases: TGCGCCAGCAGCGGGCTCTCCTACAATGAGCAGTTCTTC. Translation: CASSGLSYNEQFF.

This clonotype was counted between two and nine times. The J gene is TRBJ2-1, the V gene TRBV11-2, with D possibly being TRBD2 (5 bases). The CDR3 contains 11 residues. V shed 6 bases and J shed 9 bases, with 9 bases lying between them. Germline CDR1 reads SGHAT; CDR2 reads FQNNGV. CDR3 in DNA: TGTGCCAGCAGACTAGATCGTGAGCAGTTCTTC. Translated: CASRLDREQFF.

This chain links TRBV5-5 with TRBJ1-2, with D hard to call. CDR3 length: 15 amino acids. Germline CDR1 reads SGHKS; CDR2 reads YYEKEE (reference sequence). The V end lost 3 bases, the J end lost 8 bases, and 20 bases lay between the germline ends. Here the CDR3 DNA reads TGTGCCAGCAGCTCGAACTTTATGGCCAGGCACGGCTACACCTTC. Protein sequence: CASSSNFMARHGYTF.

V is TRBV20-1 and J is TRBJ2-6; 7 bases are a match to TRBD1. The length of the CDR3 is 17 residues. The V segment lost 2 bases and the J segment 0 bases; nucleotides outside the gene matches: 7. CDR1 and CDR2 from the germline V gene are DFQATT and SNEGSKA (reference sequence). CDR3 amino acids: CSARKTGVRSGANVLTF. The CDR3 DNA is TGCAGTGCTAGAAAAACAGGGGTCCGCTCTGGGGCCAACGTCCTGACTTTC.

This clonotype was counted only a few times. This chain uses TRBV11-2 with TRBJ1-1; D may be TRBD1 (5 bases). CDR1 SGHAT and CDR2 FQNNGV come from the germline V gene. V lost 5 bases and J 6 bases, leaving 19 bases between the germline ends. CDR3 length: 15 residues. CDR3 coding DNA: TGTGCCAGCAGCCGGGGGAGACCTCAAGGCGCTGAAGCTTTCTTT. It translates to CASSRGRPQGAEAFF.

V usage is TRBV29-1 and J usage is TRBJ1-2; D ambiguous. From germline, CDR1 is SQVTM and CDR2 ANQGSEA. V was shortened by 4 bases and J by 4 bases, with 7 bases between the two germline ends. This CDR3 has 11 residues. CDR3 loop: CSVAGSYGYTF. Written as DNA, the CDR3 is TGCAGCGTTGCGGGGAGCTATGGCTACACCTTC.

This chain's CDR3 is CSARGGASSYNEQFF. DNA of the CDR3: TGCAGTGCTAGAGGGGGGGCCTCGTCCTACAATGAGCAGTTCTTC. V is TRBV20-1 and J is TRBJ2-1; D possibly uses TRBD1 or TRBD2 (6 bases each). Between the trimmed V and J ends, which lost 1 base and 1 base, there was a span of 11 bases. CDR3 length: 15 amino acids. Germline V gene lookup returns CDR1 DFQATT and CDR2 SNEGSKA (reference sequence).

The CDR3 sequence: CASSLQASGGMLQYF. CDR3 nucleotides: TGTGCCAGCAGCCTCCAGGCTAGCGGCGGAATGCTACAGTACTTC. The chain is built from TRBV11-2 and TRBJ2-7, with TRBD2 matching 7 bases. V was clipped by 5 bases and J by 10 bases; unmatched bases: 17. CDR3 size: 15 residues. Per the germline V gene, CDR1 is SGHAT and CDR2 is FQNNGV.

The rearrangement uses TRBV5-1 and TRBJ2-1; D tentatively reads TRBD1 or TRBD2 (5 bases each). The J call may be mistaken, given a closer DNA end match to TRBJ2-7. CDR3 length: 14 amino acids. CDR1 and CDR2 from the germline V gene are SGHRS and YFSETQ. This chain's CDR3 is CASSIPGTPNEQYF. The DNA of the CDR3 is TGCGCCAGCAGCATACCCGGGACCCCCAATGAGCAGTACTTC.

A few counts support this clonotype. The chain joins TRBV4-2 to TRBJ2-3; no clear D. The CDR3 spans 16 residues. Trimming removed 2 bases from V and 3 bases from J, with 15 bases in between. Per germline, CDR1 LGHNA and CDR2 YNFKEQ. CDR3 amino acids: CASSQSAHSPTDTQYF. The CDR3 bases are TGTGCCAGCAGCCAATCGGCACACTCGCCGACAGATACGCAGTATTTT.

This chain links TRBV6-5 with TRBJ1-2; D perhaps matches TRBD1 (5 bases). CDR1 is MNHEY and CDR2 is SVGAGI in the germline V gene. The CDR3 extends over 12 amino acids. The V end was cut by 8 bases, the J end by 5 bases, with 12 bases between. The CDR3 sequence is CASRVGPYGYTF. CDR3 sequence (DNA): TGTGCCAGCCGGGTGGGGCCGTATGGCTACACCTTC.

The rearrangement uses TRBV24-1 and TRBJ2-5; 7 positions agree with TRBD2. The CDR3 contains 16 residues. J was trimmed by 3 bases and V by 4 bases; bases with no gene match: 10. CDR1 KGHDR and CDR2 SFDVKD come from the germline V gene. DNA of the CDR3: TGTGCCACCAGTGACGCCCGGACTAGTACAAAAGAGACCCAGTACTTC. Its protein is CATSDARTSTKETQYF.